This TCR beta chain was sequenced for a study of blood T cell repertoires in COVID-19. Study information: Researchers got acute and convalescent COVID-19 samples from the United States, Italy and Spain. T cells, B-cell-depleted T cells, or PBMCs supplied cDNA or gDNA.

As originally analysed: Amplifying reference gene primers gave estimates of nucleated cell counts. TCRdb's table, derived via immunoSEQ multiplex PCR, lists solely in-frame clones and lacks some. V and J calls and clone size follow that table, whereas D and trimming were derived from the DNA. The sample contains a few hundred thousand clones, about four fifths of which appear only once. This CDR3 spans 15 amino acids. Germline lookup yields CDR1 MDHEN and CDR2 SYDVKM. V shed 3 bases and J shed 11 bases, with 20 bases lying between them. This chain links TRBV28 with TRBJ2-1; the D gene is possibly TRBD2 (5 bases). This sequence originates from a woman under 30 with acute or convalescent COVID-19. The sample taken for sequencing was peripheral blood. The CDR3 nucleotides are TGTGCCAGCAGTTTGAGAATAGGTGTAGGACTCCAGCAGTTCTTC. As protein: CASSLRIGVGLQQFF.